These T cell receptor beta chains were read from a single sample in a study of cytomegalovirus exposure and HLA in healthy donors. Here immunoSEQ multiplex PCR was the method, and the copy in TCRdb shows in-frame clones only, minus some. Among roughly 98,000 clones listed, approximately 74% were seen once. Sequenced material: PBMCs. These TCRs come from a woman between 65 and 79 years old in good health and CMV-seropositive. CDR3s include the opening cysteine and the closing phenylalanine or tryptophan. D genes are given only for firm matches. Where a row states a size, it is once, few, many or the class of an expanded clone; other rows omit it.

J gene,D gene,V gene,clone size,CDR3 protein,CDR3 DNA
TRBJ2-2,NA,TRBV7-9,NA,CASSPRIGEGLANTGELFF,TGTGCCAGCAGCCCACGGATTGGTGAGGGACTCGCGAACACCGGGGAGCTGTTTTTT
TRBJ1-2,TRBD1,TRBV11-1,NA,CASSRRGQGGGYTF,TGTGCCAGCAGCCGTCGCGGACAGGGGGGTGGCTACACCTTC
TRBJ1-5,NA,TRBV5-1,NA,CASSPDGGTNQPQHF,TGCGCCAGCAGCCCGGACGGAGGGACCAATCAGCCCCAGCATTTT
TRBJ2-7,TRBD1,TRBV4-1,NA,CASSQHSGQGIGEQYF,TGCGCCAGCAGCCAACATTCCGGACAGGGGATCGGCGAGCAGTACTTC
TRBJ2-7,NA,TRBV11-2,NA,CASSFSDTAYEQYF,TGTGCCAGCAGCTTTAGCGACACAGCCTACGAGCAGTACTTC
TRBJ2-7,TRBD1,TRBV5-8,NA,CASRSTGASYEQYF,TGTGCCAGCAGATCCACAGGGGCCTCCTACGAGCAGTACTTC
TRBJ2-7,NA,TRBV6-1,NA,CASSALTISYEQYF,TGTGCCAGCAGTGCCCTAACGATCTCCTACGAGCAGTACTTC
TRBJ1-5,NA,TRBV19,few,CASSILGGQSNQPQHF,TGTGCCAGTAGTATATTGGGTGGGCAGAGCAATCAGCCCCAGCATTTT
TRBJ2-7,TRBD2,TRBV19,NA,CASRIGTSGGYEQYF,TGTGCCAGTAGAATCGGGACTAGCGGGGGTTACGAGCAGTACTTC
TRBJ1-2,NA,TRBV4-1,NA,CASSQWEGTNYGYTF,TGCGCCAGCAGCCAATGGGAGGGGACCAACTATGGCTACACCTTC
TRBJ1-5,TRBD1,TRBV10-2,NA,CASSSTGNQPQHF,TGCGCCAGCAGTTCGACAGGGAATCAGCCCCAGCATTTT
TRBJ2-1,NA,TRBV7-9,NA,CASSHDLSRGDEQFF,TGTGCCAGCAGCCACGATTTGTCGAGAGGTGATGAGCAGTTCTTC
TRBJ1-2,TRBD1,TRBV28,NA,CASSLWSGQGVSGYTF,TGTGCCAGCAGTTTATGGTCGGGACAGGGGGTGTCTGGCTACACCTTC
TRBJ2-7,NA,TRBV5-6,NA,CASSLTVSSYEQYF,TGTGCCAGCAGCTTGACAGTTTCATCCTACGAGCAGTACTTC
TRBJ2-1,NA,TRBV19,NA,CASSTRGAGGLYNEQFF,TGTGCCAGTAGTACCCGGGGGGCCGGGGGGCTCTACAATGAGCAGTTCTTC
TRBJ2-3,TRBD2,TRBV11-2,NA,CASSVLPGGGHKDTQYF,TGTGCCAGCAGCGTCCTACCCGGGGGGGGCCATAAGGATACGCAGTATTTT
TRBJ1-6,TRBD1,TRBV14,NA,CASSPRQGANSPLHF,TGTGCCAGCAGCCCGAGACAGGGGGCCAATTCACCCCTCCACTTT
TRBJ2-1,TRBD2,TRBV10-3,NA,CAISPLADNSYNEQFF,TGTGCCATCAGTCCCCTAGCGGACAACTCCTACAATGAGCAGTTCTTC
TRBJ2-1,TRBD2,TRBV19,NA,CASSMGGGAYNEQFF,TGTGCCAGTAGTATGGGCGGGGGGGCCTACAATGAGCAGTTCTTC
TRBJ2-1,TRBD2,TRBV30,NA,CAWRASDRLAEQFF,TGTGCCTGGAGAGCCTCCGATAGACTAGCCGAGCAGTTCTTC
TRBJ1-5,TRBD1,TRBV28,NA,CASRTGQGMARNQPQHF,TGTGCCAGCAGGACCGGACAGGGAATGGCTCGCAATCAGCCCCAGCATTTT
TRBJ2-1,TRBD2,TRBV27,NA,CASSLSVAGIYNEQFF,TGTGCCAGCAGTTTATCGGTAGCGGGGATATACAATGAGCAGTTCTTC
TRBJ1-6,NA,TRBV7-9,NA,CASIEGVLSYNSPLHF,TGTGCCAGCATCGAAGGGGTTCTCTCCTATAATTCACCCCTCCACTTT
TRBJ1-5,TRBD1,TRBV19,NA,CASSTTDRVSNQPQHF,TGTGCCAGTAGTACAACAGACAGGGTTAGCAATCAGCCCCAGCATTTT
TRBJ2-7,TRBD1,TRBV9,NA,CASSVGDRDYEQYF,TGTGCCAGCAGCGTAGGGGACAGGGACTACGAGCAGTACTTC
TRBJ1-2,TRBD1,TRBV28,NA,CASSRDRGLNYGYTF,TGTGCCAGCAGTAGAGACAGGGGCCTAAACTATGGCTACACCTTC
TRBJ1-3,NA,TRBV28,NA,CASSLGRGRDTIYF,TGTGCCAGCAGTTTAGGCAGGGGTCGGGACACCATATATTTT
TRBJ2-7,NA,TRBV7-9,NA,CASSSSGTSYEQYF,TGTGCCAGCAGCTCGTCAGGAACCTCCTACGAGCAGTACTTC
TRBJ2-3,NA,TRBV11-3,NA,CASAGGTADTQYF,TGTGCCAGCGCTGGCGGGACCGCAGATACGCAGTATTTT
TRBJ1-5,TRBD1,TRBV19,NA,CASNLGQGRFSNQPQHF,TGTGCCAGTAATCTCGGACAGGGTAGGTTTAGCAATCAGCCCCAGCATTTT
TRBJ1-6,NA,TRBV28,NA,CASRPQGSLLNSPLHF,TGTGCCAGCAGACCCCAGGGATCCTTGCTTAATTCACCCCTCCACTTT
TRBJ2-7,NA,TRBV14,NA,CASRPGTLSYEQYF,TGTGCCAGCCGCCCCGGGACTCTCTCCTACGAGCAGTACTTC
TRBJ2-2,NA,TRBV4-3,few,CASSQNGFGELFF,TGCGCCAGCAGCCAAAACGGGTTCGGGGAGCTGTTTTTT
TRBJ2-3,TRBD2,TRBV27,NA,CASSSPGTSGVYTQYF,TGTGCCAGCAGTTCTCCCGGGACTAGCGGGGTCTATACGCAGTATTTT
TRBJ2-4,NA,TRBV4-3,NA,CASSQDLGGAKNIQYF,TGCGCCAGCAGCCAAGATTTAGGCGGGGCCAAAAACATTCAGTACTTC
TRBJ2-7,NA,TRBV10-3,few,CAISETAGWFYEQYF,TGTGCCATCAGTGAGACGGCAGGGTGGTTCTACGAGCAGTACTTC
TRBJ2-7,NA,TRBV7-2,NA,CASSLVGSPREQYF,TGTGCCAGCAGCTTAGTGGGCAGCCCAAGAGAGCAGTACTTC
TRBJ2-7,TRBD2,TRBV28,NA,CASSLALAGGLEQYF,TGTGCCAGCAGTTTAGCCCTAGCGGGAGGACTCGAGCAGTACTTC
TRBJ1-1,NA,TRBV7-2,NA,CASSFGNTEAFF,TGTGCCAGCAGCTTCGGGAACACTGAAGCTTTCTTT
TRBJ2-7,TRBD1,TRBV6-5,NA,CASSYIGQGIPYEQYF,TGTGCCAGCAGTTACATTGGACAGGGAATTCCCTACGAGCAGTACTTC
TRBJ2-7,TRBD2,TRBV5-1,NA,CASSSSGTSGSSSYEQYF,TGCGCCAGCAGCTCCTCTGGAACTAGCGGGTCGAGCTCCTACGAGCAGTACTTC
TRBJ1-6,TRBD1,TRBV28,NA,CASSANRGRSSPLHF,TGTGCCAGCAGTGCCAACAGGGGGCGCTCCTCACCCCTCCACTTT
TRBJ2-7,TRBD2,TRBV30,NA,CAWSAGLAGYEQYF,TGTGCCTGGAGTGCGGGACTAGCGGGTTACGAGCAGTACTTC
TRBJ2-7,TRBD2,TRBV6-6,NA,CASTAPTSGSYEQYF,TGTGCCAGCACCGCCCCGACTAGCGGGAGTTACGAGCAGTACTTC
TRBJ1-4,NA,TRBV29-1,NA,CSVPSQETAGGKLFF,TGCAGCGTTCCTTCGCAGGAAACAGCCGGGGGGAAACTGTTTTTT
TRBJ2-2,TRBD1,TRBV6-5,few,CASSWDRALNTGELFF,TGTGCCAGCAGTTGGGACAGGGCGCTGAACACCGGGGAGCTGTTTTTT
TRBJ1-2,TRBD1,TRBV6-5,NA,CASSWGQGRANYGYTF,TGTGCCAGCAGTTGGGGACAGGGTAGGGCTAACTATGGCTACACCTTC
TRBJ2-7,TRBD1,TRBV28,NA,CAIQFRDRAYEQYF,TGTGCCATCCAATTCCGGGACAGGGCCTACGAGCAGTACTTC
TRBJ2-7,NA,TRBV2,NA,CASSEVGAREQYF,TGTGCCAGCAGTGAAGTGGGGGCGCGGGAGCAGTACTTC
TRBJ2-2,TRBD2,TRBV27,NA,CASSLSGGWMGELFF,TGTGCCAGCAGTTTGAGCGGGGGCTGGATGGGGGAGCTGTTTTTT
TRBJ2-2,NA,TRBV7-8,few,CASSLARESTGELFF,TGTGCCAGCAGCTTAGCGCGCGAGAGCACCGGGGAGCTGTTTTTT
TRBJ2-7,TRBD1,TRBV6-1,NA,CASLRQGSTYEQYF,TGTGCCAGCCTCCGACAGGGGTCTACCTACGAGCAGTACTTC
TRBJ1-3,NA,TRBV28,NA,CASQPIGGSGNTIYF,TGTGCCAGCCAACCGATCGGGGGCTCTGGAAACACCATATATTTT
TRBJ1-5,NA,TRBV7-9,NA,CASSLSGGYSNQPQHF,TGTGCCAGCAGCTTATCGGGGGGTTATAGCAATCAGCCCCAGCATTTT
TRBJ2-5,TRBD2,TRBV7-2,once,CASSLVGAGIETQYF,TGTGCCAGCAGCTTAGTGGGAGCGGGGATAGAGACCCAGTACTTC